The 18 T cell receptor beta chains below were found in one sample sequenced in a study of identical twins' blood T cells. In TCRdb, the 5' RACE reads were re-called with MiXCR into one record per CDR3 protein. The table has 350,000 to 400,000 distinct CDR3 sequences, 28% seen once; the top ten hold roughly 6.1%. The sample comprised PBMCs. These TCRs come from a woman between 18 and 50 years old in good health.

Details on this clonotype: This could be a read error, since a much larger clone is one nucleotide away. The CDR3 nucleotides read TGTGCCACCAGCAGAGACCAGGGCGGCGCATATACGCAGTATTTT. It yields the protein CATSRDQGGAYTQYF. The gene calls are TRBV15 and TRBJ2-3; a possible D gene is TRBD1 (5 bases). This CDR3 has 15 residues. The germline CDR1 and CDR2 sequences are LNHNV and YYDKDF (reference sequence). V was trimmed by 0 bases and J by 7 bases, leaving 14 bases between them.

This clonotype is a singleton in its sample. One end of the junction varies from germline; a read error may be responsible. The chain combines TRBV6-4 with TRBJ2-2; D is perhaps TRBD1 (5 bases). Germline values: CDR1 MRHNA, CDR2 SNTAGT. The CDR3 runs 16 residues. CDR3 coding DNA: TGTGCCAGCAGTCATTCGACAGCAGCGAACACCTGGGAGCTGTTTTTT. It translates to CASSHSTAANTWELFF.

This clonotype was counted between two and nine times. Germline and junction disagree at one end, which may indicate a read error. This chain joins TRBV2 and TRBJ1-2, with D unresolved. This CDR3 is 15 amino acids long. The V gene's germline CDR1 is SNHLY and CDR2 FYNNEI. The CDR3 nucleotides read TGTGCCAGCAGCGAAGGCCAGAGTGCCGCCTATGGCTACACCTTC. Translation: CASSEGQSAAYGYTF. The full variable domain, with the rest looked up from reference TRBV2 and TRBJ1-2, is EPEVTQTPSHQVTQMGQEVILRCVPISNHLYFYWYRQILGQKVEFLVSFYNNEISEKSEIFDDQFSVERPDGSNFTLKIRSTKLEDSAMYFCASSEGQSAAYGYTFGSGTRLTVV.

This clonotype occurred once. CDR3 protein: CASSDGGPKNIQYF. The CDR3 DNA follows: TGTGCCAGCAGTGATGGGGGACCCAAAAACATTCAGTACTTC. The chain links TRBV6-5 to TRBJ2-4; D could derive from TRBD1 or TRBD2 (5 bases each). Germline assignment: CDR1 MNHEY and CDR2 SVGAGI. With 5 bases removed from V and 2 bases from J, the gap between germline ends came to 10 bases. The CDR3 sequence is 14 residues long.

The chain combines TRBV20-1 with TRBJ1-1, with D perhaps matching TRBD1 (5 bases). Germline CDR1 DFQATT, CDR2 SNEGSKA (reference sequence). V was shortened by 0 bases and J by 6 bases, with 11 bases between the two germline ends. This CDR3 has 13 amino acids. CDR3 sequence: CSARDSWGPEAFF. The CDR3 DNA follows: TGCAGTGCTAGAGATTCATGGGGCCCTGAAGCTTTCTTT.

This clonotype was counted between two and nine times. This sequence joins TRBV20-1 and TRBJ1-5; D is perhaps TRBD1 (6 bases). V lost 5 bases, J lost 0 bases, and 11 bases lay in between. The CDR3 is made up of 14 amino acids. Germline lookup yields CDR1 DFQATT and CDR2 SNEGSKA (reference sequence). The CDR3 sequence: CSAGGLNSNQPQHF. Written as DNA, the CDR3 is TGCAGTGCTGGGGGCCTTAATAGCAATCAGCCCCAGCATTTT.

This clonotype was seen ten or more times. This chain joins TRBV6-2 or TRBV6-3 and TRBJ2-7; weak D call: TRBD2 (5 bases). Germline CDR1 is MNHEY and CDR2 is SVGEGT. Between the trimmed V and J ends, which lost 6 bases and 0 bases, there was a span of 9 bases. The CDR3 loop spans 13 amino acids. The CDR3 region has the DNA TGTGCCAGCAGCCCCCGGGACTCCTACGAGCAGTACTTC. Encoded protein: CASSPRDSYEQYF.

This clonotype has only a few counts. The rearrangement links TRBV20-1 to TRBJ1-2; D gene uncertain. The V end lost 5 bases, the J end lost 6 bases, and 16 bases lay between the germline ends. This CDR3 comprises 13 residues. The germline gives CDR1 DFQATT, CDR2 SNEGSKA (reference sequence). DNA for the CDR3: TGCAGTGCTGAAACCCTAACTAGAGATGGCTACACCTTC. This codes for CSAETLTRDGYTF.

This sequence joins TRBV7-9 and TRBJ1-4; 7 nucleotides agree with TRBD1. The germline gives CDR1 SEHNR, CDR2 FQNEAQ (reference sequence). V gave up 5 bases and J gave up 0 bases; unmatched junction bases: 6. The CDR3 runs 16 residues. CDR3 bases: TGTGCCAGCAGCCCTAGGGACAGCACAACTAATGAAAAACTGTTTTTT. This encodes CASSPRDSTTNEKLFF.

This clonotype was recorded once. This chain connects TRBV2 to TRBJ1-5, with TRBD1 as a possible D gene (5 bases). Germline V lookup: CDR1 SNHLY, CDR2 FYNNEI. Deletions cut 0 bases from V and 11 bases from J, with 5 bases between. The CDR3 totals 11 residues. CDR3 protein: CASSEAGAQHF. The CDR3 DNA reads TGTGCCAGCAGTGAAGCGGGGGCCCAGCATTTT. The full variable domain, with the rest looked up from reference TRBV2 and TRBJ1-5, is EPEVTQTPSHQVTQMGQEVILRCVPISNHLYFYWYRQILGQKVEFLVSFYNNEISEKSEIFDDQFSVERPDGSNFTLKIRSTKLEDSAMYFCASSEAGAQHFGDGTRLSIL.

The J gene is TRBJ2-2, the V gene TRBV18; D remains ambiguous. The V end was cut by 3 bases, the J end by 4 bases, with 9 bases between. This CDR3 is built from 14 residues. Germline V gives CDR1 KGHSH, CDR2 LQKENI. CDR3 nucleotide sequence: TGTGCCAGCTCACCCCGAATGGCCACCGGGGAGCTGTTTTTT. Its protein is CASSPRMATGELFF.

Of note for this clonotype: An end of the junction differs from the germline gene, which may be a read error. The chain joins TRBV6-5 to TRBJ1-3; D possibly corresponds to TRBD1 (5 bases). The CDR3 totals 15 residues. The germline gives CDR1 MNHEY, CDR2 SVGAGI. CDR3 sequence reads: CANSYVGEAGNTIYF. The DNA for the CDR3 is TGTGCCAACAGTTATGTGGGGGAAGCTGGAAACACCATATATTTT.

Comments on this clonotype: Relative to the germline gene, one junction end is altered; a read error may explain this. This chain connects TRBV28 to TRBJ1-2; D is unclear. This CDR3 spans 11 amino acids. The germline gives CDR1 MDHEN, CDR2 SYDVKM. In DNA form, the CDR3 reads TGTGCCAGCAGCATAAACTATTGCTACACCTTC. Its protein is CASSINYCYTF.

This clonotype turned up a few times. This chain uses TRBV2 with TRBJ2-5; no clear D. The CDR3 is 12 amino acids. Trimming left V 5 bases short and J 4 bases short, with 8 bases between. From germline, CDR1 is SNHLY and CDR2 FYNNEI. The CDR3 bases are TGTGCCAGCAGTCCGTACCGAGAGACCCAGTACTTC. Translated, it gives CASSPYRETQYF.

The chain carries TRBV6-5 and TRBJ1-2, with TRBD1 matching over 7 bases. Germline lookup yields CDR1 MNHEY and CDR2 SVGAGI. V lost 2 bases, J lost 14 bases, and 5 bases stayed unmatched. CDR3 length: 11 amino acids. The CDR3 loop reads CASSYQGDVTF. Here the CDR3 DNA reads TGTGCCAGCAGTTACCAGGGGGATGTAACCTTC.

This clonotype was detected a few times. CDR3 coding DNA: TGTGCCAGCTCACTAACACAGACAGGGGACACTGAAGCTTTCTTT. This encodes CASSLTQTGDTEAFF. V is TRBV18 and J is TRBJ1-1, with 8 bases that match TRBD1. This CDR3 has 15 residues. V dropped 4 bases and J dropped 3; count of bases not matched to a gene: 7. The V gene's germline CDR1 is KGHSH and CDR2 LQKENI.

The V gene is TRBV14, the J gene TRBJ2-2; D is perhaps TRBD2 (5 bases). This CDR3 is built from 13 residues. Germline V gene sequence: CDR1 SGHDN, CDR2 FVKESK. With 7 bases removed from V and 0 bases from J, the gap between germline ends came to 6 bases. This CDR3 reads CASKRTNTGELFF. The CDR3, as DNA: TGTGCCAGCAAGCGGACGAACACCGGGGAGCTGTTTTTT.

The rearrangement links TRBV2 to TRBJ1-2; TRBD1 is a possible D gene (6 bases). The germline CDR1 and CDR2 sequences are SNHLY and FYNNEI. The CDR3 covers 14 residues. Between the trimmed V and J ends, which lost 4 bases and 4 bases, there was a span of 13 bases. The chain's CDR3 is CASSVSGESYGYTF. CDR3 coding DNA: TGTGCCAGCAGTGTTTCAGGGGAGTCCTATGGCTACACCTTC.